This is a list of T cell receptor beta chains from one sample in a study of T cells in Graves' hyperthyroidism and ophthalmopathy. TCRdb reanalysed the multiplex PCR reads using MiXCR and keeps one entry per CDR3 protein. This table holds approximately 610,000 distinct CDR3 sequences, roughly 14% found once. The sequenced sample was blood. Every receptor here comes from a woman aged 35 to 49 with Graves' ophthalmopathy. The CDR3 runs from the conserved cysteine through the conserved F or W. D genes are given only for firm matches. Clone size appears in some rows only: once, few, many, or a class for an expanded clone.

clone size | J gene | D gene | V gene | CDR3 protein | CDR3 DNA
many | TRBJ1-2 | NA | TRBV12-3/TRBV12-4 | CASSLEFGSANYGYTF | TGTGCCAGCAGTTTAGAGTTCGGGTCAGCTAACTATGGCTACACCTTC
few | TRBJ2-7 | NA | TRBV15 | CATSRYKPSYEQYF | TGTGCCACCAGCAGGTACAAACCGTCCTACGAGCAGTACTTC
many | TRBJ2-7 | NA | TRBV10-1 | CASSEPELASEQYF | TGCGCCAGCAGTGAGCCGGAGTTAGCAAGCGAGCAGTACTTC
many | TRBJ2-2 | NA | TRBV7-3 | CASSFTGLTGELFF | TGTGCCAGCAGCTTTACAGGGTTGACCGGGGAGCTGTTTTTT
NA | TRBJ1-2 | NA | TRBV20-1 | CSAQNSNIPYGYTF | TGCAGTGCCCAGAACAGCAACATACCCTATGGCTACACCTTC
few | TRBJ1-3 | NA | TRBV6-1 | CASSWARGNTIYF | TGTGCCAGCAGCTGGGCGCGGGGAAACACCATATATTTT
many | TRBJ2-2 | TRBD1 | TRBV15 | CATSPTGDNTGELFF | TGTGCCACCAGCCCGACAGGGGACAACACCGGGGAGCTGTTTTTT
NA | TRBJ1-1 | TRBD1 | TRBV6-5 | CASSYSNRGVTEAFF | TGTGCCAGCAGTTACTCAAACAGGGGCGTCACTGAAGCTTTCTTT
many | TRBJ2-7 | NA | TRBV20-1 | CSARPRTGRRGTYEQYF | TGCAGTGCTAGACCTCGTACAGGTCGCCGAGGGACCTACGAGCAGTACTTC
many | TRBJ1-6 | NA | TRBV13 | CASSFTGKGMNSPLHF | TGTGCCAGCAGCTTTACAGGGAAGGGGATGAATTCACCCCTCCACTTT
many | TRBJ2-5 | TRBD1 | TRBV29-1 | CSVDDRGGETQYF | TGCAGCGTTGACGACAGGGGTGGAGAGACCCAGTACTTC
many | TRBJ2-5 | TRBD1 | TRBV24-1 | CATSSTGVETQYF | TGTGCCACCAGTTCGACAGGGGTCGAGACCCAGTACTTC
many | TRBJ1-2 | NA | TRBV7-9 | CASSPSGGEGYTF | TGTGCCAGCAGCCCGAGCGGGGGAGAAGGCTACACCTTC